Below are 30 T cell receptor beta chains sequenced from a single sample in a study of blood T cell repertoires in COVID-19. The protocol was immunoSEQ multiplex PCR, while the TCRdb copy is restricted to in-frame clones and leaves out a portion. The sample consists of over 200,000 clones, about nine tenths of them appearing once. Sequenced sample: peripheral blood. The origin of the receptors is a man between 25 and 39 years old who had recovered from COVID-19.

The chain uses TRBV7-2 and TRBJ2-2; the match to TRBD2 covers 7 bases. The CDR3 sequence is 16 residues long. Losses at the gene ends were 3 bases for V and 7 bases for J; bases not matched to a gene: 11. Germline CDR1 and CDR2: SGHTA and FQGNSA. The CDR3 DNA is TGTGCCAGCAGCTTTTCGGGGGGTCAAACTTTCGGGGAGCTGTTTTTT. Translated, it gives CASSFSGGQTFGELFF.

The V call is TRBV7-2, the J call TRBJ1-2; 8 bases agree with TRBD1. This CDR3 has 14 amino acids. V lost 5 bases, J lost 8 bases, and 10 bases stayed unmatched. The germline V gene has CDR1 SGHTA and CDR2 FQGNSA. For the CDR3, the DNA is TGTGCCAGCAGCCCCCGGACAGGGCGCAAGGGCTACACCTTC. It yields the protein CASSPRTGRKGYTF.

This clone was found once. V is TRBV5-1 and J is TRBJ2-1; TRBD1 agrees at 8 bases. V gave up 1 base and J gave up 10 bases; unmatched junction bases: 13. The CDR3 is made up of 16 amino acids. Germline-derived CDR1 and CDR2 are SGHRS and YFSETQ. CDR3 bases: TGCGCCAGCAGCTTGCCGCCGGGACAGGTTCCGAACGAGCAGTTCTTC. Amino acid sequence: CASSLPPGQVPNEQFF.

The CDR3 DNA sequence: TGTGCCAGCAGTTTATCAGCCAAAGGGACAGGTGAATTCTATGGCTACACCTTC. It translates to CASSLSAKGTGEFYGYTF. This chain connects TRBV27 to TRBJ1-2, with 8 bases aligning to TRBD1. Germline values: CDR1 MNHEY, CDR2 SMNVEV (reference sequence). V shed 0 bases and J 4 bases; nucleotides not matched to a gene: 13. This CDR3 region has 18 residues.

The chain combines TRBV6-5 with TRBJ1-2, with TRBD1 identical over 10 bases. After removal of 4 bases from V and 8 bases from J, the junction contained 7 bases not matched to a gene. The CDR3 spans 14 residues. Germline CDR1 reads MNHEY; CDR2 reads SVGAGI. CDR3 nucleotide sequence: TGTGCCAGCAGTTTCCGGGACAGGGGTGGCGGCTACACCTTC. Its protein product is CASSFRDRGGGYTF.

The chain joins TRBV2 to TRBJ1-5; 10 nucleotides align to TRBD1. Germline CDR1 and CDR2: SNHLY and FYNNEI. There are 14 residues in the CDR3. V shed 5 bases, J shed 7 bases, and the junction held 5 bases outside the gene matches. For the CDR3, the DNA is TGTGCCAGCAGTTCCGGACAGGGGGAGCAGCCCCAGCATTTT. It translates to CASSSGQGEQPQHF. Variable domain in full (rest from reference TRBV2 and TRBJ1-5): EPEVTQTPSHQVTQMGQEVILRCVPISNHLYFYWYRQILGQKVEFLVSFYNNEISEKSEIFDDQFSVERPDGSNFTLKIRSTKLEDSAMYFCASSSGQGEQPQHFGDGTRLSIL.

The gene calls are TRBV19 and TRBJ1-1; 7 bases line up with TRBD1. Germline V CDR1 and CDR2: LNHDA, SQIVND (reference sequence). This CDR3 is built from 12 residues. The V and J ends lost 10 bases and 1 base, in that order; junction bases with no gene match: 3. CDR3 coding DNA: TGTGCCACACGGGACAGGAACACTGAAGCTTTCTTT. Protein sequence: CATRDRNTEAFF.

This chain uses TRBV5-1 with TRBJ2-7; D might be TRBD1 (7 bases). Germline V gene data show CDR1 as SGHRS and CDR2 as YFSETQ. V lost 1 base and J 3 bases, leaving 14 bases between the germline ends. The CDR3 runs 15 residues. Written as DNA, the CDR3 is TGCGCCAGCAGCTTGTGGCGGGACAGCATCTACGAGCAGTACTTC. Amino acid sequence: CASSLWRDSIYEQYF.

The DNA for the CDR3 is TGCGCCAGCAGCTCGCCCAACATCTACGAGCAGTACTTC. This gives the protein CASSSPNIYEQYF. The chain is built from TRBV5-1 and TRBJ2-7; D not certain. The CDR3 consists of 13 residues. Trimming removed 3 bases from V and 3 bases from J, with 10 bases in between. Germline CDR1 and CDR2: SGHRS and YFSETQ.

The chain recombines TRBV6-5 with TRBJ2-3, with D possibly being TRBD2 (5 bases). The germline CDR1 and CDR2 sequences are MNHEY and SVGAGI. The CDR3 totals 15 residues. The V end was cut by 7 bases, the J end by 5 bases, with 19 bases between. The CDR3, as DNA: TGTGCCAGCACGCTCGTGGGATCTCGGGGAGATACGCAGTATTTT. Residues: CASTLVGSRGDTQYF.

The DNA for the CDR3 is TGTGCCAGCAGCCCCGCCGGTGGAAACACCATATATTTT. This sequence encodes CASSPAGGNTIYF. The chain couples TRBV11-2 to TRBJ1-3; no reliable D call. Deletions cut 5 bases from V and 3 bases from J, with 8 bases between. The CDR3 runs 13 residues. The V gene's germline CDR1 is SGHAT and CDR2 FQNNGV.

CDR3 in DNA: TGTGCCAGCAGCGTAGCCGCCGGGACAGATTGGGAAAAACTGTTTTTT. This gives the protein CASSVAAGTDWEKLFF. This rearrangement joins TRBV9 to TRBJ1-4, with TRBD1 matching 7 bases. The J segment lost 8 bases and the V segment lost 0 bases, leaving 10 bases of the junction unmatched. CDR3 length equals 16 residues. The germline CDR1 and CDR2 sequences are SGDLS and YYNGEE.

CDR3 sequence reads: CASRLGSGYDTGELFF. CDR3 DNA sequence: TGCGCCAGCAGATTGGGTAGCGGGTATGACACCGGGGAGCTGTTTTTT. The chain recombines TRBV10-2 with TRBJ2-2, with 7 bases identical to TRBD2. The V gene end was trimmed by 6 bases and the J gene end by 3 bases; junction bases not matched to a gene: 10. The CDR3 is 16 residues long. Germline V gene sequence: CDR1 WSHSY, CDR2 SAAADI.

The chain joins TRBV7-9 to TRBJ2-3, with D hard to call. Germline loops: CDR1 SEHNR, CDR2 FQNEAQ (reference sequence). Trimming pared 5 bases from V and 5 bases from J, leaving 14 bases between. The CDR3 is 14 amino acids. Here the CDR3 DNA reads TGTGCCAGCAGCCCTCTGTCGCGAGGAGATACGCAGTATTTT. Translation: CASSPLSRGDTQYF.

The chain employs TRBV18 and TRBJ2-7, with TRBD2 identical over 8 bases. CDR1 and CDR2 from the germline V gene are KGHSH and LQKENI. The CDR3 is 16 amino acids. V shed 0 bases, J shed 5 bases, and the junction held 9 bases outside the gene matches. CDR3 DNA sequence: TGTGCCAGCTCACCACCGGTCCGGGGGGGCAAGAACGAGCAGTACTTC. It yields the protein CASSPPVRGGKNEQYF.

CDR3: CASSYGTGLDSPLHF. The CDR3 coding sequence is TGTGCCAGCAGTTACGGGACAGGGCTCGATTCACCCCTCCACTTT. The chain uses TRBV6-5 and TRBJ1-6; 9 bases match TRBD1. V lost 2 bases, J lost 8 bases, and 4 bases stayed unmatched. The CDR3 loop spans 15 amino acids. CDR1 MNHEY and CDR2 SVGAGI come from the germline V gene.

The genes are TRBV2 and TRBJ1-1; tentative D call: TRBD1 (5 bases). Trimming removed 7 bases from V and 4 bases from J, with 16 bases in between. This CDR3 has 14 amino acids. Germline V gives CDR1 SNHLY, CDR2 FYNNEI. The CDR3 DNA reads TGTGCCAGCATCCCTGTCAGGGTTGTCACTGAAGCTTTCTTT. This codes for CASIPVRVVTEAFF.

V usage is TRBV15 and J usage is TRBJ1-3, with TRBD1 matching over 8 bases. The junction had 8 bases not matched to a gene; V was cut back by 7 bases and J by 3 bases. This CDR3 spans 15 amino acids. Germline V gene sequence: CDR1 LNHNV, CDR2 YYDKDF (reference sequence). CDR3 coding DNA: TGTGCCACCACAAGTCAGACAGGGGATGGAAACACCATATATTTT. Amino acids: CATTSQTGDGNTIYF.

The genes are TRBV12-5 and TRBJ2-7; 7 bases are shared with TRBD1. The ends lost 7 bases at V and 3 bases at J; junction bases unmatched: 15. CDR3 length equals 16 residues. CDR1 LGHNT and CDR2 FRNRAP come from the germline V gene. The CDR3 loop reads CASVLPRGLWGYEQYF. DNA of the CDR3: TGTGCTAGTGTTCTTCCGAGGGGGCTGTGGGGCTACGAGCAGTACTTC.

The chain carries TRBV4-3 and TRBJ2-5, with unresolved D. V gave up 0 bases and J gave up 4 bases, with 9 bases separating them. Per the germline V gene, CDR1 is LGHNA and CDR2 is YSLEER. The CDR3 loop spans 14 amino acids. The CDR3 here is CASSQDGQAETQYF. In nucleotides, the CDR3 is TGCGCCAGCAGCCAAGATGGGCAGGCAGAGACCCAGTACTTC.

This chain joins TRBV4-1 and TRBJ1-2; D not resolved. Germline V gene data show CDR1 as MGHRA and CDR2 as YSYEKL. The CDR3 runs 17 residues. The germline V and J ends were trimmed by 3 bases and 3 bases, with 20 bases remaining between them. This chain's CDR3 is CASSQYVAVGRYYGYTF. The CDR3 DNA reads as TGCGCCAGCAGCCAGTACGTAGCGGTCGGTAGGTACTATGGCTACACCTTC.

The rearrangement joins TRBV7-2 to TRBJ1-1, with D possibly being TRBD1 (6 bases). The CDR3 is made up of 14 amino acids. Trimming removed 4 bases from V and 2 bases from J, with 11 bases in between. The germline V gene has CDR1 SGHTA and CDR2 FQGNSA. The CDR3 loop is CASSWNRVNTEAFF. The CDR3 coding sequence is TGTGCCAGCAGCTGGAACAGGGTAAACACTGAAGCTTTCTTT.

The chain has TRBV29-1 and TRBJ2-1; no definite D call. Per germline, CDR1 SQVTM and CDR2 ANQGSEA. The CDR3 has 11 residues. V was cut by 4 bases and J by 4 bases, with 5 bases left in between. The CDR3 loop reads CSVGQYNEQFF. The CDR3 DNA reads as TGCAGCGTTGGCCAGTACAATGAGCAGTTCTTC.

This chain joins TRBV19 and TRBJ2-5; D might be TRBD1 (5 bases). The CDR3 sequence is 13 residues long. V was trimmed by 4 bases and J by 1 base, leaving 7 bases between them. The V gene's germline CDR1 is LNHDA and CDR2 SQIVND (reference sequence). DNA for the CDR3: TGTGCCAGTAGTAGAGACAGCCAAGAGACCCAGTACTTC. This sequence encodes CASSRDSQETQYF.

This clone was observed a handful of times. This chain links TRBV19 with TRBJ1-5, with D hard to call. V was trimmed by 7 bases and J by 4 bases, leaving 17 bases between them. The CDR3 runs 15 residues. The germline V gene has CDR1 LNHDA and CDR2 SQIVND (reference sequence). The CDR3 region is CASTRSGQFNQPQHF. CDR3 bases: TGTGCCAGTACCAGAAGTGGGCAGTTTAATCAGCCCCAGCATTTT.

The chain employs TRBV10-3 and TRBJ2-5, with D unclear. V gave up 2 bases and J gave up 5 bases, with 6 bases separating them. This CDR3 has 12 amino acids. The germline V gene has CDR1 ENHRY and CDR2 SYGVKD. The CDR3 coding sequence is TGTGCCATCAGTGAGCGGTGGGAGACCCAGTACTTC. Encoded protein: CAISERWETQYF.

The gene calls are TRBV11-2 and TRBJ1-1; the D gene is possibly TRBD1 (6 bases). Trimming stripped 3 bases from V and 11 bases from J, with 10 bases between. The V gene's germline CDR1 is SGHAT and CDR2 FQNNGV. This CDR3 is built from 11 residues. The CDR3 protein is CASSFGQRAFF. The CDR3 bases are TGTGCCAGCAGCTTCGGACAGAGGGCTTTCTTT.

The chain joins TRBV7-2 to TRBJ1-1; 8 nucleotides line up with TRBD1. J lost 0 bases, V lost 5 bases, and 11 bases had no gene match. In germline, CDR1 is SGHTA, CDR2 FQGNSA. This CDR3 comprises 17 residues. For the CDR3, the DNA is TGTGCCAGCAGCACCCTGGGACAGGAAATACTGAACACTGAAGCTTTCTTT. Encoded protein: CASSTLGQEILNTEAFF.

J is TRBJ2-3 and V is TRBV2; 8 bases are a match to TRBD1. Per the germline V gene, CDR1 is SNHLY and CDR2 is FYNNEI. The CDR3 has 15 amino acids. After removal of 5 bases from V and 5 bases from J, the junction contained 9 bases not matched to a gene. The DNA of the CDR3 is TGTGCCAGCAGTATCGTACAGGGGGAGGAAGATACGCAGTATTTT. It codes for CASSIVQGEEDTQYF.

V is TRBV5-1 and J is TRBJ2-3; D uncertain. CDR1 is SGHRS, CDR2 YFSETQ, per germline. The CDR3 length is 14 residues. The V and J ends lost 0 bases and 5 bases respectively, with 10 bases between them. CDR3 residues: CASSLGQIQDTQYF. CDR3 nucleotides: TGCGCCAGCAGCTTGGGACAAATTCAAGATACGCAGTATTTT.